The clone carrying this T cell receptor (beta chain) was counted once. These data originate in a study of blood T cell repertoires in COVID-19. Individuals drawn from approximately 26 US areas were about 18 to 90 years old. Here immunoSEQ multiplex PCR was the method, and the copy in TCRdb shows in-frame clones only, minus some. The sample includes a few hundred thousand clones, about 89% of them seen just once. Germline CDR1 SGHAT, CDR2 FQDESV (reference sequence). The CDR3 extends over 14 amino acids. V trimming: 5 bases; J trimming: 8 bases; junction bases outside the gene matches: 6. The specimen was PBMCs or T cells enriched from blood (not recorded which). This clonotype was obtained from a woman aged 40 to 50 who had been exposed to COVID-19. The chain couples TRBV11-1 to TRBJ1-4; 9 nucleotides agree with TRBD1. Here the CDR3 DNA reads TGTGCCAGCAGCCCGGGACAGGGAGACGAAAAACTGTTTTTT. It yields the protein CASSPGQGDEKLFF.